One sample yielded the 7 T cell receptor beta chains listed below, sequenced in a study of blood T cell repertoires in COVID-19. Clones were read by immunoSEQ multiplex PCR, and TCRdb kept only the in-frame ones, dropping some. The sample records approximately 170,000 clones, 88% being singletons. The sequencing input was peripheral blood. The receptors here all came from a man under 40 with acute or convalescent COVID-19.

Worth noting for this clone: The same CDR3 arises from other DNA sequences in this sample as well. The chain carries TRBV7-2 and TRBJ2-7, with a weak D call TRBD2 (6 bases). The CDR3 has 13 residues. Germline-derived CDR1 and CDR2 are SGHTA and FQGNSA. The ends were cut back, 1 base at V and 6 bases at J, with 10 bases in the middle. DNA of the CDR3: TGTGCCAGCAGCTTAGACGGGGGTTTCGAGCAGTACTTC. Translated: CASSLDGGFEQYF.

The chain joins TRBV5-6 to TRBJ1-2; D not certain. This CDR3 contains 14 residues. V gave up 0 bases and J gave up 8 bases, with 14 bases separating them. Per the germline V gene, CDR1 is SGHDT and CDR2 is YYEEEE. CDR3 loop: CASSLGQRSRGYTF. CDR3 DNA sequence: TGTGCCAGCAGCTTGGGGCAGCGTTCTCGGGGCTACACCTTC.

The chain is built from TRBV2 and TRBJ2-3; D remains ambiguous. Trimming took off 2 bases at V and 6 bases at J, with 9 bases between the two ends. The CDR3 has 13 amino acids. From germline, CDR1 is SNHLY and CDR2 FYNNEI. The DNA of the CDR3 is TGTGCCAGCAGTGAATCGGAGAGGGATACGCAGTATTTT. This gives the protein CASSESERDTQYF.

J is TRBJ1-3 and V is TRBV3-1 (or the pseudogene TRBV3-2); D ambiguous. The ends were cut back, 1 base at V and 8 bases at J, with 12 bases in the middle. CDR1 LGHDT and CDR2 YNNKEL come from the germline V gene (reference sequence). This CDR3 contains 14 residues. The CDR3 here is CASSQVVNSDTIYF. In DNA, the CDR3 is TGTGCCAGCAGCCAAGTAGTTAACTCGGACACCATATATTTT.

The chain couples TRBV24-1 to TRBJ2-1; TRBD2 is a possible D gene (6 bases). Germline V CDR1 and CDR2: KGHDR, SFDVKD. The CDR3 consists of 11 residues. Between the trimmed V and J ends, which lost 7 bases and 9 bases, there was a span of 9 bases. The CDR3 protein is CATSGRGEQFF. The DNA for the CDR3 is TGTGCCACCAGCGGGAGAGGTGAGCAGTTCTTC.

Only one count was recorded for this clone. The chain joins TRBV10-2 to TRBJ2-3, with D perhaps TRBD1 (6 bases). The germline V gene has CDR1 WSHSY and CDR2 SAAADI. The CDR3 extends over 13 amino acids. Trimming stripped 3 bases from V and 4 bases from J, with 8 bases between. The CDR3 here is CASSEQGADTQYF. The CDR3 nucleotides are TGCGCCAGCAGTGAACAGGGTGCAGATACGCAGTATTTT.

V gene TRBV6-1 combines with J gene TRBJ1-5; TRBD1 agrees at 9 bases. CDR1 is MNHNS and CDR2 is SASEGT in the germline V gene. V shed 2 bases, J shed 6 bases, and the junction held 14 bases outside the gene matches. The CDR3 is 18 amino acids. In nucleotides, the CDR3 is TGTGCCAGCAGTGAAAGAGGGACAGGGTTGCCTCGGTCTCAGCCCCAGCATTTT. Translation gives CASSERGTGLPRSQPQHF.